A selection of T cell receptor beta chains follows, all from one sample in a study of cytomegalovirus exposure and HLA in healthy donors. Measured with immunoSEQ multiplex PCR; TCRdb has only the in-frame clones, and not every one. This table has over 150,000 clones, around 70% appearing once. Sequencing was done on a sample of PBMCs. The source of these receptors is a male donor in good health and CMV-seronegative. Both conserved end residues are part of each CDR3. A D gene is named only where the DNA matches it firmly. The listing skips clone size in some rows; elsewhere it reads once, few, many or a size class.

j_call d_call v_call clone_size cdr3_nt cdr3_aa
TRBJ1-5 TRBD1 TRBV28 few TGTGCCACTACAGGGGTTAACAATCAGCCCCAGCATTTT CATTGVNNQPQHF
TRBJ1-5 TRBD1 TRBV6-6 NA TGTGCCAGCAGTTGGACAGGGGAGCAGCCCCAGCATTTT CASSWTGEQPQHF
TRBJ2-2 TRBD2 TRBV4-3 NA TGCGCCAGCAGCCAAGAGGCGGGAGGCACCACCGGGGAGCTGTTTTTT CASSQEAGGTTGELFF
TRBJ2-3 TRBD1 TRBV6-5 NA TGTGCCAGCTGGACAGGGGGCCCCACAGATACGCAGTATTTT CASWTGGPTDTQYF
TRBJ1-2 NA TRBV25-1 NA TGTGCCAGCAATAGGGCATCGGGAGGCTACACCTTC CASNRASGGYTF
TRBJ1-3 NA TRBV18 NA TGTGCCAGCTCACCTAACTCTGGAAACACCATATATTTT CASSPNSGNTIYF
TRBJ2-7 NA TRBV29-1 NA TGCAGCGTTGAACCCGTGGGCAGCTACGAGCAGTACTTC CSVEPVGSYEQYF
TRBJ1-5 NA TRBV9 NA TGTGCCAGCAGCGCACGGGACAAGGGTCGGCCCCAGCATTTT CASSARDKGRPQHF
TRBJ2-7 TRBD1 TRBV28 NA TGTGCCAGCAGTTTGGTACAGGGGGCCTACGAGCAGTACTTC CASSLVQGAYEQYF
TRBJ2-2 TRBD1 TRBV28 NA TGTGCCAGCAGTTTCTTACAGGGGGCTAGCACCGGGGAGCTGTTTTTT CASSFLQGASTGELFF
TRBJ2-7 TRBD2 TRBV9 NA TGTGCCAGCAGCGATGGACTAGCGGGAGTCGAGCAGTACTTC CASSDGLAGVEQYF
TRBJ1-5 TRBD1 TRBV6-6 few TGTGCCAGCAGATTAACAGGGGGCGATCAGCCCCAGCATTTT CASRLTGGDQPQHF
TRBJ1-2 NA TRBV4-3 once TGCGCCAGCAGCCAAGATCCGGAGGAGGGTGCTGTCTATGGCTACACCTTC CASSQDPEEGAVYGYTF
TRBJ1-5 NA TRBV28 once TGTGCCAGCAGTTTTCTCCGGAATCAGCCCCAGCATTTT CASSFLRNQPQHF
TRBJ1-2 TRBD1 TRBV6-5 few TGTGCCAGCAGTTACGACGACAGGGAAGATGGCTACACCTTC CASSYDDREDGYTF
TRBJ1-6 TRBD1 TRBV14 NA TGTGCCAGCAGCCCGGACAGGGAATTTTCACCCCTCCACTTT CASSPDREFSPLHF
TRBJ1-1 TRBD1 TRBV10-3 few TGTGCCATCAGCCCCGGACAGGCTGAGGCTTTCTTT CAISPGQAEAFF
TRBJ1-5 TRBD1 TRBV28 NA TGTGCCGGCGGGACAGGCAATCAGCCCCAGCATTTT CAGGTGNQPQHF
TRBJ2-1 NA TRBV20-1 once TGCAGTGTGGAGACTTACAATGAGCAGTTCTTC CSVETYNEQFF
TRBJ2-5 TRBD1 TRBV11-3 NA TGTGCCAGCAGTAACGGTGGGACAGGGGGGGAGACCCAGTACTTC CASSNGGTGGETQYF
TRBJ1-3 TRBD1 TRBV2 NA TGTGCCAGAAGGGACAGCTCTGGAAACACCATATATTTT CARRDSSGNTIYF
TRBJ2-1 NA TRBV5-1 NA TGCGCCAGCAGCTTTGGTGACGGCTATTACGACTCCAATGAGCAGTTCTTC CASSFGDGYYDSNEQFF
TRBJ2-5 NA TRBV4-1 NA TGCGCCAGCAGCCCATCAGGGGCTCGGGAGACCCAGTACTTC CASSPSGARETQYF
TRBJ2-1 NA TRBV4-1 NA TGCGCCAGCAGCCAACCAATCCTAAGGGGTGATGAGCAGTTCTTC CASSQPILRGDEQFF
TRBJ1-2 TRBD1 TRBV10-1 few TGCGCCAGCAGTGTGGACAGGGGAGGAGGCTACACCTTC CASSVDRGGGYTF
TRBJ1-1 NA TRBV28 NA TGTGCCAGCAGTCCGCGCGGCCGGGGGAGTGATCATTGGAACACTGAAGCTTTCTTT CASSPRGRGSDHWNTEAFF
TRBJ1-3 NA TRBV6-1 few TGTGCCAGCAGTGGGAGCGTGACCATATATTTT CASSGSVTIYF
TRBJ1-2 NA TRBV28 NA TGTGCCAGCCAAAACACCTATGGCTACACCTTC CASQNTYGYTF
TRBJ2-1 NA TRBV5-4 NA TGTGCCAGCAGCTCCCATAATGAGCAGTTCTTC CASSSHNEQFF
TRBJ2-1 NA TRBV10-3 NA TGTGCCATCAGTGAGTCTTTGCTAGCGAACAATGAGCAGTTCTTC CAISESLLANNEQFF
TRBJ2-1 NA TRBV19 NA TGTGCCAGTAGTGTTATAGATGGGGCCACCTACAATGAGCAGTTCTTC CASSVIDGATYNEQFF
TRBJ1-2 NA TRBV30 NA TGTGCCTGGAACCCAGGTTCCTATGGCTACACCTTC CAWNPGSYGYTF
TRBJ2-7 TRBD1 TRBV7-9 once TGTGCCAGCAGCTACACAGGGGGGACCTACGAGCAGTACTTC CASSYTGGTYEQYF
TRBJ1-4 TRBD1 TRBV2 NA TGTGCCAGCAGCCACAGACAGGGCGCAAGCGAACTGTTTTTT CASSHRQGASELFF
TRBJ1-2 TRBD1 TRBV7-3 NA TGTGCCAGCAGCCCTGCGACAGGGGACTATGGCTACACCTTC CASSPATGDYGYTF
TRBJ1-3 TRBD1 TRBV6-5 NA TGTGCCAGCAGTTACTTCTTTCCGGGACAGGGAAACACCATATATTTT CASSYFFPGQGNTIYF
TRBJ2-3 NA TRBV6-5 NA TGTGCCAGCAATGGAGGCGTCACAGATACGCAGTATTTT CASNGGVTDTQYF
TRBJ2-3 NA TRBV27 once TGTGCCAGCAGGGCCGCTAGCACAGATACGCAGTATTTT CASRAASTDTQYF
TRBJ2-1 NA TRBV11-2 NA TGTGCCAGCAGCCCGGGGTACAATGAGCAGTTCTTC CASSPGYNEQFF
TRBJ1-5 TRBD1 TRBV6-5 NA TGTGCCAGCAGTGTCGACAGGGGGCAGCCCCAGCATTTT CASSVDRGQPQHF
TRBJ2-3 TRBD2 TRBV30 NA TGTGCCTGGAGTGTAGGACTAGCGGGAGAGGGCGACGGCACAGATACGCAGTATTTT CAWSVGLAGEGDGTDTQYF
TRBJ2-3 NA TRBV19 once TGTGCCAGCGCAGCCCTAGCTGTAAGGGATACGCAGTATTTT CASAALAVRDTQYF